A single sample is the source of the 5 T cell receptor beta chains below, sequenced in a study of blood T cell repertoires in COVID-19 (dated by TCRdb to 2018 to 2020). Library preparation was by the immunoSEQ multiplex PCR assay. TCRdb's version of the immuneACCESS table is confined to in-frame rearrangements and falls short of the full clone set. An unresolved V gene accounts for under half of the shortfall where checked; the remainder is of unknown origin. The sample table holds roughly 350,000 clones, of which more than 70% were seen once. The leading ten clones occupy about 10% of the sample. Material: peripheral blood. Every receptor here comes from a woman younger than 45 with COVID-19, enrolled during active disease.

The V gene is TRBV9, the J gene TRBJ1-6; D is undetermined. V was pared by 0 bases and J by 13 bases, with 11 bases between. CDR1 is SGDLS and CDR2 is YYNGEE in the germline V gene. This CDR3 is built from 13 residues. The CDR3 coding sequence is TGTGCCAGCAGCGTAGGTAACGAGGCGCCCCTCCACTTT. Translation: CASSVGNEAPLHF.

The chain couples TRBV6-5 to TRBJ2-4; no reliable D call. The CDR3 extends over 14 amino acids. Per germline, CDR1 MNHEY and CDR2 SVGAGI. The V gene lost 4 bases and the J gene lost 7 bases, with 14 bases spanning the gap. As DNA, the CDR3 is TGTGCCAGCAGTTTATCCTTAATGGAGAACATTCAGTACTTC. This sequence encodes CASSLSLMENIQYF.

In this sample, this clone turned up once. The genes are TRBV5-6 and TRBJ2-7; TRBD1 aligns across 8 bases. Germline V gives CDR1 SGHDT, CDR2 YYEEEE. The CDR3 has 14 residues. The trim removed 2 bases at V and 5 bases at J, leaving 6 bases unmatched. CDR3 bases: TGTGCCAGCAGCTTACGAACAGGGGGGCACGAGCAGTACTTC. Protein product: CASSLRTGGHEQYF. The full variable domain, in which reference TRBV5-6 and TRBJ2-7 provide the parts outside the CDR3, is DAGVTQSPTHLIKTRGQQVTLRCSPKSGHDTVSWYQQALGQGPQFIFQYYEEEERQRGNFPDRFSGHQFPNYSSELNVNALLLGDSALYLCASSLRTGGHEQYFGPGTRLTVT.

As DNA, the CDR3 is TGTGCCAGCGGAGGGGCAACGGCTCACACTGAAGCTTTCTTT. Translation gives CASGGATAHTEAFF. The chain links TRBV5-4 to TRBJ1-1, with TRBD1 as a possible D gene (5 bases). V dropped 7 bases and J dropped 3 bases, with 16 bases sitting between them. CDR3 length: 14 residues. The germline gives CDR1 SGHNT, CDR2 YYREEE (reference sequence).

As regards this clone: Distinct nucleotide sequences in the sample also encode this CDR3. The V call is TRBV9, the J call TRBJ2-2, with a possible D match to TRBD1 (6 bases). Germline V CDR1 and CDR2: SGDLS, YYNGEE. Deletions cut 4 bases from V and 1 base from J, with 8 bases between. This CDR3 comprises 14 residues. The CDR3 DNA follows: TGTGCCAGCAGCTTGACAGGGAACACCGGGGAGCTGTTTTTT. It encodes CASSLTGNTGELFF. The entire variable domain, with the rest obtained from reference TRBV9 and TRBJ2-2, is as follows: DSGVTQTPKHLITATGQRVTLRCSPRSGDLSVYWYQQSLDQGLQFLIQYYNGEERAKGNILERFSAQQFPDLHSELNLSSLELGDSALYFCASSLTGNTGELFFGEGSRLTVL.